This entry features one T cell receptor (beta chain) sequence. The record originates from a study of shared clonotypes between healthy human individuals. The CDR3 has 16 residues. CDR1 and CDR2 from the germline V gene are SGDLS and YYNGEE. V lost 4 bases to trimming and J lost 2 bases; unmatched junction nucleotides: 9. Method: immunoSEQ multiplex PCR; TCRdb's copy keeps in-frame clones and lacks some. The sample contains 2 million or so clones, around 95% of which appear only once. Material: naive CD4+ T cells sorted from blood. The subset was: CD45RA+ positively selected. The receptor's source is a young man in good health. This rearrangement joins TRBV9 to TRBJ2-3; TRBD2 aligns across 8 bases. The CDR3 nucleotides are TGTGCCAGCAGCTCCACCGGGACTAGGGTCACAGATACGCAGTATTTT. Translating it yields CASSSTGTRVTDTQYF.